Each of the 17 T cell receptor beta chains below was sequenced from the same sample in a study of blood T cell repertoires in COVID-19. Measured with immunoSEQ multiplex PCR; TCRdb has only the in-frame clones, and not every one. This table has 120,000 to 150,000 clones, 89% appearing once. Sequenced sample: peripheral blood. These receptors were obtained from a human donor in a cohort sampled during active COVID-19.

This rearrangement joins TRBV5-4 to TRBJ1-6, with unresolved D. The CDR3 has 16 amino acids. CDR1 and CDR2 (germline): SGHNT, YYREEE (reference sequence). V dropped 5 bases and J dropped 1 base, with 13 bases sitting between them. CDR3 nucleotides: TGTGCCAGCAGTAGAGGGTTAGAGTCCTATAATTCACCCCTCCACTTT. It is translated as CASSRGLESYNSPLHF.

The V call is TRBV7-2, the J call TRBJ1-2, with 8 positions matching TRBD1. V trimming: 5 bases; J trimming: 4 bases; junction bases outside the gene matches: 15. Per the germline V gene, CDR1 is SGHTA and CDR2 is FQGNSA. The CDR3 contains 17 residues. The DNA of the CDR3 is TGTGCCAGCAGCCCCAGGGATTTCCGGGACAGGCCCTATGGCTACACCTTC. Its translation is CASSPRDFRDRPYGYTF.

This chain links TRBV3-1 (or the pseudogene TRBV3-2) with TRBJ2-1; TRBD2 matches at 13 bases. J was trimmed by 9 bases and V by 3 bases; bases with no gene match: 5. This CDR3 contains 15 residues. Germline V CDR1 and CDR2: LGHDT, YNNKEL (reference sequence). CDR3 in amino acids: CASSHPGLAGPEQFF. CDR3 in DNA: TGTGCCAGCAGCCATCCGGGACTAGCGGGACCTGAGCAGTTCTTC.

The CDR3 reads CASSSYSGYEQYF. DNA of the CDR3: TGTGCCAGCAGCTCATACTCGGGGTACGAGCAGTACTTC. The rearrangement links TRBV7-3 to TRBJ2-7, with D possibly being TRBD2 (5 bases). The CDR3 totals 13 residues. Trimming took 4 bases from V and 4 from J, leaving 11 bases between them. Per germline, CDR1 SGHTA and CDR2 FQGTGA.

The chain recombines TRBV7-2 with TRBJ2-7, with 7 bases that match TRBD1. With 3 bases clipped from V and 7 bases from J, the junction kept 6 bases outside the gene matches. The CDR3 has 13 amino acids. In germline, CDR1 is SGHTA, CDR2 FQGNSA. The CDR3 nucleotides read TGTGCCAGCAGCTTCCGACAGGGCGGAGAGCAGTACTTC. Its protein product is CASSFRQGGEQYF.

This chain connects TRBV21-1 to TRBJ1-5; the table calls TRBD1, which could not be checked here. TRBV21-1 represents a pseudogene. The CDR3 has 15 residues. CDR3 in DNA: TGTGCCAGCATCAAGGGACAGGGGGGCAATCAGCCCCAGCATTTT. Protein: CASIKGQGGNQPQHF.

The rearrangement joins TRBV7-2 to TRBJ2-5; D unresolved. Trimming removed 5 bases from V and 2 bases from J, with 12 bases in between. This CDR3 is 14 amino acids long. Germline V CDR1 and CDR2: SGHTA, FQGNSA. The CDR3 loop reads CASSPNGLQETQYF. The CDR3 DNA sequence: TGTGCCAGCAGCCCCAACGGTTTGCAAGAGACCCAGTACTTC.

J is TRBJ1-2 and V is TRBV5-5, with 8 bases identical to TRBD1. CDR3 length: 14 amino acids. The J segment lost 2 bases and the V segment lost 10 bases, leaving 10 bases of the junction unmatched. Per the germline V gene, CDR1 is SGHKS and CDR2 is YYEKEE (reference sequence). CDR3 protein: CACGQGVSNYGYTF. CDR3 coding DNA: TGTGCCTGTGGACAGGGAGTGTCGAACTATGGCTACACCTTC.

V gene TRBV27 combines with J gene TRBJ1-1; D perhaps matches TRBD1 (6 bases). The ends were cut back, 0 bases at V and 0 bases at J, with 8 bases in the middle. CDR3 length: 15 amino acids. Germline loops: CDR1 MNHEY, CDR2 SMNVEV (reference sequence). The CDR3 sequence is CASSLSGGLNTEAFF. In DNA, the CDR3 is TGTGCCAGCAGTTTATCAGGGGGTTTGAACACTGAAGCTTTCTTT.

J is TRBJ2-3 and V is TRBV6-5, with D perhaps matching TRBD1 (5 bases). Germline CDR1 is MNHEY and CDR2 is SVGAGI. The CDR3 totals 16 residues. The ends were cut back, 2 bases at V and 0 bases at J, with 12 bases in the middle. The DNA for the CDR3 is TGTGCCAGCAGTTACGACAGAGGTCTGAGCACAGATACGCAGTATTTT. Protein: CASSYDRGLSTDTQYF.

The V and J genes are TRBV18 and TRBJ2-7; 11 bases align to TRBD1. The CDR3 contains 15 residues. V lost 4 bases, J lost 4 bases, and 6 bases stayed unmatched. The germline V gene has CDR1 KGHSH and CDR2 LQKENI. The CDR3 region has the DNA TGTGCCAGCTCACGCCCGGGACAGGGGGTTTACGAGCAGTACTTC. Its translation: CASSRPGQGVYEQYF.

V gene TRBV5-1 combines with J gene TRBJ2-3; 8 bases match TRBD2. The CDR3 runs to 14 residues. V was pared by 0 bases and J by 7 bases, with 4 bases of the junction left unmatched. Germline V gene data show CDR1 as SGHRS and CDR2 as YFSETQ. The CDR3 nucleotides read TGCGCCAGCAGCTTGGGTACTAGCGGAAATACGCAGTATTTT. It is translated as CASSLGTSGNTQYF.

This chain uses TRBV9 with TRBJ2-2, with 7 nucleotides matching TRBD2. CDR3 length equals 16 residues. CDR1 is SGDLS, CDR2 YYNGEE, per germline. V shed 0 bases, J shed 4 bases, and the junction held 6 bases outside the gene matches. The CDR3 nucleotides are TGTGCCAGCAGCGTAGATGTCGGGGAGGGCACCGGGGAGCTGTTTTTT. Amino acids: CASSVDVGEGTGELFF.

V gene TRBV7-9 combines with J gene TRBJ2-2, with 9 positions matching TRBD1. V lost 3 bases, J lost 5 bases, and 13 bases stayed unmatched. CDR1 SEHNR and CDR2 FQNEAQ come from the germline V gene (reference sequence). The CDR3 length is 18 residues. CDR3: CASSFGWGQGKGTGELFF. In DNA form, the CDR3 reads TGTGCCAGCAGCTTCGGCTGGGGACAGGGAAAAGGAACCGGGGAGCTGTTTTTT.

This sequence joins TRBV7-8 and TRBJ2-7; D is unresolved. Germline CDR1 and CDR2: SGHVS and FQNEAQ. Trimming cost V 4 bases and J 4 bases, with 5 bases left between them. This CDR3 is built from 11 residues. The CDR3 bases are TGTGCCAGCAGCTCCCTATACGAGCAGTACTTC. Amino acids: CASSSLYEQYF.

The chain combines TRBV7-9 with TRBJ1-6; D possibly corresponds to TRBD1 (5 bases). Trimming stripped 3 bases from V and 8 bases from J, with 11 bases between. This CDR3 region has 14 residues. The germline V gene has CDR1 SEHNR and CDR2 FQNEAQ (reference sequence). CDR3 in amino acids: CASSFWGEDSPLHF. The DNA for the CDR3 is TGTGCCAGCAGCTTCTGGGGGGAGGATTCACCCCTCCACTTT.

V gene TRBV11-3 combines with J gene TRBJ2-2; possible D gene TRBD2, 6 bases. CDR1 and CDR2 from the germline V gene are SGHNT and YENEEA. The CDR3 covers 13 residues. The germline V and J ends were trimmed by 4 bases and 7 bases, with 10 bases remaining between them. The CDR3 spells CASSWEVSGELFF. CDR3 nucleotides: TGTGCCAGCAGCTGGGAGGTCAGCGGGGAGCTGTTTTTT.